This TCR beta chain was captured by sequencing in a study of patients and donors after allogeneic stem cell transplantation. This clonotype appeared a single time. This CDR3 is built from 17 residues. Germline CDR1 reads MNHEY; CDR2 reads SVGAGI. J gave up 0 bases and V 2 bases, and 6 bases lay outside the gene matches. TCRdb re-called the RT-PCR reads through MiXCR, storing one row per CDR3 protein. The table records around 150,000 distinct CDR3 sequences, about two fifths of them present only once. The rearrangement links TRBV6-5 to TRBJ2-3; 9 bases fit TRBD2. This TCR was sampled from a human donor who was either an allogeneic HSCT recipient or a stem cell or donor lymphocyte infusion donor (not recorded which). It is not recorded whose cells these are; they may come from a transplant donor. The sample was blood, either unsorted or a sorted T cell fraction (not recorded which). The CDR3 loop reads CASSYGAGGLSTDTQYF. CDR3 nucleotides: TGTGCCAGCAGTTACGGCGCGGGGGGGCTTAGCACAGATACGCAGTATTTT.